Listed below are T cell receptor beta chains from one sample, sequenced in a study of identical twins. TCRdb fed the 5' RACE reads into MiXCR, producing one record per CDR3 protein. Of just under 650,000 distinct CDR3 sequences listed, around 7.5% were seen once; the top ten hold about 1.6%. This sample was shared with a second study, whose subject was yellow fever vaccine responses in identical twins.

The specimen sequenced was PBMCs. The receptors stem from a woman under 30 in good health. CDR3s include the opening cysteine and the closing phenylalanine or tryptophan. The order of the fields is J gene, V gene, D gene, clone size, CDR3 DNA, CDR3 protein. A D gene is named only where the DNA matches it firmly. Some rows mark clone size as missing; the rest say once, few, many or name a class of expanded clone.

>TRBJ2-1|TRBV4-1|NA|few
TGCGCCAGCAGCCAAGATCGGTCTAGTAGGTATGAGCAGTTCTTC
CASSQDRSSRYEQFF
>TRBJ2-4|TRBV3-1|NA|NA
TGTGCCAGCAGCCAAGATCTGACGGGACGGGGAAACATTCAGTACTTC
CASSQDLTGRGNIQYF
>TRBJ2-1|TRBV12-5|NA|few
TGTGCTAGTGGTTTGGCCCCTCTGGGAGGGGGTTGGCGGGGGAGCTCCTACAATGAGCAGTTCTTC
CASGLAPLGGGWRGSSYNEQFF
>TRBJ1-5|TRBV10-1|NA|many
TGCGCCAGCAGTGAAGGGCCTAATCAGCCCCAGCATTTT
CASSEGPNQPQHF
>TRBJ2-1|TRBV5-1|NA|few
TGCGCCAGCAGCTCCCTTGGGACCTACAATGAGCAGTTCTTC
CASSSLGTYNEQFF
>TRBJ1-5|TRBV6-2/TRBV6-3|NA|NA
TGTGCCAGCAGTTACAGCGCCCAAAATCAGCCCCAGCATTTT
CASSYSAQNQPQHF
>TRBJ1-5|TRBV9|NA|many
TGTGCCAGCAGCGTGGGGACCAATCAGCCCCAGCATTTT
CASSVGTNQPQHF
>TRBJ2-5|TRBV5-1|TRBD1|many
TGCGCCAGCAGCTTAGACAGGGGTGACGAGACCCAGTACTTC
CASSLDRGDETQYF
>TRBJ2-2|TRBV9|TRBD2|many
TGTGCCAGCAGCGTAGGAAGCGGGAGGGAGTCCGGGGAGCTGTTTTTT
CASSVGSGRESGELFF
>TRBJ2-1|TRBV7-2|NA|NA
TGTGCCAGCAGCTTTGGGGCCAGTGAGCAGTTCTTC
CASSFGASEQFF
>TRBJ2-2|TRBV12-3/TRBV12-4|NA|many
TGTGCCAGCAGTCCGGACCTAGGGCGGACCGGGGAGCTGTTTTTT
CASSPDLGRTGELFF
>TRBJ1-2|TRBV12-3/TRBV12-4|NA|NA
TGTGCCAGCACTAACCAAGTGGGTCGGAATGGCTACACCTTC
CASTNQVGRNGYTF
>TRBJ2-1|TRBV6-5|TRBD2|NA
TGTGCCAGCAGTTACTCTCGAACGACTAGCGGGAGGAATGAGCAGTTCTTC
CASSYSRTTSGRNEQFF
>TRBJ2-6|TRBV7-3|TRBD1|NA
TGTGCCAGCAGCTTAACCCGGACAGGCCAAGGCTCTGGGGCCAACGTCCTGACTTTC
CASSLTRTGQGSGANVLTF
>TRBJ2-2|TRBV12-3/TRBV12-4|NA|NA
TGTGCCAGCAGTTTCTGGGTTCCGGGTGGGGAGCTGTTTTTT
CASSFWVPGGELFF
>TRBJ2-1|TRBV12-3/TRBV12-4|NA|many
TGTGCCAGCAGTTACGACAGTTTATTCAATGAGCAGTTCTTC
CASSYDSLFNEQFF
>TRBJ2-1|TRBV10-3|TRBD1|few
TGTGCCATCAGTGAGTCGACGCGGACAGGGTACAATGAGCAGTTCTTC
CAISESTRTGYNEQFF
>TRBJ2-3|TRBV11-2|NA|few
TGTGCCAGCAGCCCTCGGTTGGGGGACACAGATACGCAGTATTTT
CASSPRLGDTDTQYF
>TRBJ1-1|TRBV7-8|TRBD1|NA
TGTGCCAGCAGCTTGGACCCGGACAGGGAGAACACTGAAGCTTTCTTT
CASSLDPDRENTEAFF
>TRBJ2-1|TRBV29-1|NA|NA
TGCAGCGTCCGGGACGGCCTCTCCTACAATGAGCAGTTCTTC
CSVRDGLSYNEQFF
>TRBJ2-6|TRBV27|TRBD1|many
TGTGCCAGCAGCGAAACCGGGACAGGTTTCTCTGGGGCCAACGTCCTGACTTTC
CASSETGTGFSGANVLTF
>TRBJ2-2|TRBV11-2|NA|NA
TGTGCCAGCAGGTTGGGTCCGGGCACCGGGGAGCTGTTTTTT
CASRLGPGTGELFF
>TRBJ2-7|TRBV9|TRBD2|few
TGTGCCAGCAGCGTAGAGGCGGGAGGGCCCTACGAGCAGTACTTC
CASSVEAGGPYEQYF
>TRBJ2-3|TRBV14|TRBD2|many
TGTGCCAGCAGCCAATTAGACGGGGGGTCCACAGATACGCAGTATTTT
CASSQLDGGSTDTQYF
>TRBJ2-5|TRBV5-1|NA|NA
TGCGCCAGCAGCTTGGACGTTTACGAGACCCAGTACTTC
CASSLDVYETQYF
>TRBJ2-7|TRBV20-1|TRBD2|many
TGCAGTGCTAGAGATTCGCTAGCGGGGGACGAGCAGTACTTC
CSARDSLAGDEQYF
>TRBJ2-7|TRBV5-1|TRBD2|many
TGCGCCAGCAGCGGGCGGGGACTAGTCGACGAGCAGTACTTC
CASSGRGLVDEQYF
>TRBJ1-2|TRBV11-2|NA|few
TGTGCCAGCAGCTTAGATCGGACGCAGGGTGGCTACACCTTC
CASSLDRTQGGYTF
>TRBJ2-2|TRBV11-2|NA|NA
TGTGCCAGCAGCCCACTCGGGGAGCTGTTTTTT
CASSPLGELFF
>TRBJ2-3|TRBV4-1|NA|few
TGCGCCAGCAGCCAACCGGTTGGAGATACGCAGTATTTT
CASSQPVGDTQYF
>TRBJ2-1|TRBV7-9|NA|NA
TGTGCCAGCAGCTTCGGGATAGTGGGATGGAATGAGCAGTTCTTC
CASSFGIVGWNEQFF
>TRBJ2-1|TRBV7-8|NA|many
TGTGCCAGCAGCTCGACTCTCAACAATGAGCAGTTCTTC
CASSSTLNNEQFF
>TRBJ2-1|TRBV3-1|TRBD1|NA
TGTCCAGCAGCCAACCCGGGACAGATGAATGAGCAGTTCTTC
CPAANPGQMNEQFF
>TRBJ2-7|TRBV20-1|NA|NA
TGCAGTGCTAGAGATAGGGGCAGAGGATTCTCCTACGAGCAGTACTTC
CSARDRGRGFSYEQYF
>TRBJ1-1|TRBV7-9|NA|many
TGTGCCAGCAGCCTAGCGAGGGATACGGACACTGAAGCTTTCTTT
CASSLARDTDTEAFF
>TRBJ2-1|TRBV20-1|TRBD2|many
TGCAGTGCTAGAGATCCTAGCGGGAGATACAATGAGCAGTTCTTC
CSARDPSGRYNEQFF
>TRBJ2-1|TRBV18|NA|NA
TGTGCCAGCTCACAACGCCCCCGGACAGATATCTACAATGAGCAGTTCTTC
CASSQRPRTDIYNEQFF
>TRBJ2-1|TRBV10-3|TRBD2|many
TGTGCCATCAGTGAGGCCCTCGGTGGCGGGGGGTACAATGAGCAGTTCTTC
CAISEALGGGGYNEQFF
>TRBJ1-5|TRBV12-3/TRBV12-4|NA|many
TGTGCCAGCAGCCCCATTCATCAGCCCCAGCATTTT
CASSPIHQPQHF
>TRBJ2-7|TRBV29-1|TRBD1|few
TGCAGCGTTGTACCGACAGGGATCTACGAGCAGTACTTC
CSVVPTGIYEQYF
>TRBJ1-2|TRBV12-3/TRBV12-4|TRBD1|few
TGTGCCAGCACTAGACGACAGGGTTATGGCTACACCTTC
CASTRRQGYGYTF
>TRBJ2-7|TRBV20-1|TRBD1|many
TGCAGTGTACAGGGGGCGGTTCTGGCCTACGAGCAGTACTTC
CSVQGAVLAYEQYF
>TRBJ2-2|TRBV12-3/TRBV12-4|TRBD2|few
TGTGCCAGCAACAGCGGGGGGGCTGGGACCGGGGAGCTGTTTTTT
CASNSGGAGTGELFF
>TRBJ1-1|TRBV3-1|TRBD1|many
TGTGCCAGCAGCCTCAGGGGGGGCCCGGACACTGAAGCTTTCTTT
CASSLRGGPDTEAFF
>TRBJ2-3|TRBV3-1|NA|many
TGTGCCAGCAGCTATCGGGACGGCACAGATACGCAGTATTTT
CASSYRDGTDTQYF
>TRBJ2-1|TRBV10-3|NA|few
TGTGCCATCAGTGAGTCGATTACTCAGACCAATGAGCAGTTCTTC
CAISESITQTNEQFF
>TRBJ1-2|TRBV9|TRBD1|many
TGTGCCAGCAGCGTAGATTGGACAGGGAGGTATGGCTACACCTTC
CASSVDWTGRYGYTF
>TRBJ2-1|TRBV6-1|NA|NA
TGTGCCAGCAGTGAATCTCCGGTGAGCTCCTACAATGAGCAGTTCTTC
CASSESPVSSYNEQFF
>TRBJ2-4|TRBV12-3/TRBV12-4|NA|many
TGTGCCAGCAGTCTTGGGGGACCGAGGGACATTCAGTACTTC
CASSLGGPRDIQYF
>TRBJ1-1|TRBV5-1|NA|NA
TGCGCCAGCTCGTCGGGGGGGAGAGAAACTTTCTTT
CASSSGGRETFF
>TRBJ1-1|TRBV7-9|NA|many
TGTGCCAGCAGCTTAGGGGCCCCAGTGGAAGCTTTCTTT
CASSLGAPVEAFF
>TRBJ2-2|TRBV5-1|TRBD1|many
TGCGCCAGCAGCAACGACAGGGGGCAATCCGGGGAGCTGTTTTTT
CASSNDRGQSGELFF
>TRBJ2-2|TRBV6-4|TRBD2|NA
TGTGCCAGCAGTGACGGCGGACTAGCGGGAGCCTACGGGGAGCTGTTTTTT
CASSDGGLAGAYGELFF